These T cell receptor beta chains were read from a single sample in a study of memory CD4+ T cells and cytomegalovirus serostatus. Sequencing was performed with immunoSEQ multiplex PCR; in TCRdb, only in-frame clones are kept and a portion is missing. The sample has about 54,000 clones, about three quarters seen once. Specimen: memory CD4+ T cells from blood. The receptors originated from an adult in good health and CMV-seropositive. Both conserved end residues are part of each CDR3. D genes are given only for firm matches. Rows may omit the clone size; those that give it use once, few, many or a size class.

J: TRBJ2-2; D: .; size: .; V: TRBV25-1; DNA: TGTGCCAGCATGCCAGAGTCTAACACCGGGGAGCTGTTTTTT; CDR3: CASMPESNTGELFF
J: TRBJ1-1; D: .; size: .; V: TRBV5-4; DNA: TGTGCCAGCAGCTTGGGAGGGAGAGGTATCACTGAAGCTTTCTTT; CDR3: CASSLGGRGITEAFF
J: TRBJ1-1; D: .; size: .; V: TRBV5-1; DNA: TGCGCCAGCAGCTTGAGGGGGGAAAGTACGAACACTGAAGCTTTCTTT; CDR3: CASSLRGESTNTEAFF
J: TRBJ2-1; D: .; size: few; V: TRBV2; DNA: TGTGCCAGCAGTGAAGCGCATGGTTATGAGCAGTTCTTC; CDR3: CASSEAHGYEQFF
J: TRBJ2-1; D: TRBD2; size: .; V: TRBV6-5; DNA: TGTGCCAGCACTTCGACTAGCGGCTACAATGAGCAGTTCTTC; CDR3: CASTSTSGYNEQFF
J: TRBJ2-2; D: .; size: .; V: TRBV19; DNA: TGTGCCAGTAGTACCAACAGGGAAAGCGCCGGGGAGCTGTTTTTT; CDR3: CASSTNRESAGELFF
J: TRBJ2-3; D: TRBD2; size: .; V: TRBV7-8; DNA: TGTGCCAGCAGCCTATTGGTAGCGGGGACCACAGATACGCAGTATTTT; CDR3: CASSLLVAGTTDTQYF
J: TRBJ2-1; D: TRBD2; size: once; V: TRBV29-1; DNA: TGCAGCGTTGCTGAGCGGGGGCTTAACAATGAGCAGTTCTTC; CDR3: CSVAERGLNNEQFF
J: TRBJ1-5; D: .; size: .; V: TRBV30; DNA: TGTGCCTTCCAGGCGTATAGCAATCAGCCCCAGCATTTT; CDR3: CAFQAYSNQPQHF
J: TRBJ2-6; D: .; size: .; V: TRBV30; DNA: TGTGCCTGGAGTGTTACGTCTGGGGCCAACGTCCTGACTTTC; CDR3: CAWSVTSGANVLTF
J: TRBJ1-2; D: .; size: .; V: TRBV5-1; DNA: TGCGCCAGCAGCGCTGCCAGGGGTCCCGGTGGCTACACCTTC; CDR3: CASSAARGPGGYTF
J: TRBJ2-6; D: .; size: .; V: TRBV5-1; DNA: TGCGCCAGCAGCTTGTCTGGGGCCAACGTCCTGACTTTC; CDR3: CASSLSGANVLTF
J: TRBJ2-5; D: TRBD2; size: .; V: TRBV27; DNA: TGTGCCAGCAGTTTATCACCCTCCCGACTAGCGGTCCAAGAGACCCAGTACTTC; CDR3: CASSLSPSRLAVQETQYF
J: TRBJ1-2; D: TRBD1; size: .; V: TRBV18; DNA: TGTGCCAGCTCACCACCGACAGGGACCTATGGCTACACCTTC; CDR3: CASSPPTGTYGYTF
J: TRBJ2-2; D: TRBD1; size: .; V: TRBV10-3; DNA: TGTGCCATCAGTGTGAGGACAGGGCGAACCGGGGAGCTGTTTTTT; CDR3: CAISVRTGRTGELFF
J: TRBJ2-5; D: .; size: .; V: TRBV5-4; DNA: TGTGCCAGCAGCCCTGCTGGGGACGAGACCCAGTACTTC; CDR3: CASSPAGDETQYF
J: TRBJ2-7; D: .; size: .; V: TRBV11-1; DNA: TGTGCCAGCAGCGCATTTGGGACGGGACACCAGTACGAGCAGTACTTC; CDR3: CASSAFGTGHQYEQYF
J: TRBJ1-2; D: TRBD1; size: .; V: TRBV28; DNA: TGTGCCAGCAGTTTAGGTAGGACAGGCTATGGCTACACCTTC; CDR3: CASSLGRTGYGYTF
J: TRBJ2-2; D: .; size: .; V: TRBV6-5; DNA: TGTGCCAGCACGTCGACTAGTGGCGCCGGGGAGCTGTTTTTT; CDR3: CASTSTSGAGELFF
J: TRBJ2-1; D: TRBD2; size: few; V: TRBV7-9; DNA: TGTGCCAGCAGCTTAGTCGCTAGCGGTGAGCAGTTCTTC; CDR3: CASSLVASGEQFF
J: TRBJ2-1; D: TRBD2; size: .; V: TRBV5-6; DNA: TGTGCCAGTACTCTAGCGGGAGGGAGCAATGAGCAGTTCTTC; CDR3: CASTLAGGSNEQFF
J: TRBJ1-4; D: .; size: few; V: TRBV27; DNA: TGTGCCAGCAGATACCAACGGGGTTCCGAAAAACTGTTTTTT; CDR3: CASRYQRGSEKLFF
J: TRBJ2-3; D: .; size: .; V: TRBV13; DNA: TGTGCCAGCAGCTTGGGGGTACGCACAGATACGCAGTATTTT; CDR3: CASSLGVRTDTQYF
J: TRBJ1-1; D: TRBD1; size: .; V: TRBV7-8; DNA: TGTGCCAGCAGCCCAGTGTACGGGACAGGAAAGGCTGAAGCTTTCTTT; CDR3: CASSPVYGTGKAEAFF
J: TRBJ2-1; D: TRBD2; size: .; V: TRBV5-1; DNA: TGCGCCAGCAGCGTAGCGGGAGTAGGGGAGCAGTTCTTC; CDR3: CASSVAGVGEQFF
J: TRBJ1-1; D: .; size: .; V: TRBV7-8; DNA: TGTGCCAGCAGCTTAGAGGGGGGATACACTGAAGCTTTCTTT; CDR3: CASSLEGGYTEAFF
J: TRBJ2-5; D: TRBD1; size: .; V: TRBV5-6; DNA: TGTGCCAGCTCCAGGGGGTCGGAGACCCAGTACTTC; CDR3: CASSRGSETQYF
J: TRBJ2-2; D: .; size: .; V: TRBV19; DNA: TGTGCCAGTAGGCCGGGACTCTACACCGGGGAGCTGTTTTTT; CDR3: CASRPGLYTGELFF
J: TRBJ2-5; D: .; size: .; V: TRBV5-1; DNA: TGCGCCAGCAGCTTGGGACTCCTACAAGAGACCCAGTACTTC; CDR3: CASSLGLLQETQYF
J: TRBJ1-4; D: .; size: .; V: TRBV18; DNA: TGTGCCAGCTCACCCAGTCGGACGGAACTGCCAACTAATGAAAAACTGTTTTTT; CDR3: CASSPSRTELPTNEKLFF
J: TRBJ2-5; D: .; size: .; V: TRBV30; DNA: TGTGCCTGGAGCGCCTCGGAGACCCAGTACTTC; CDR3: CAWSASETQYF
J: TRBJ2-5; D: .; size: .; V: TRBV5-4; DNA: TGTGCCAGCAGCTTGGATGGGGGATCGGGAGAGACCCAGTACTTC; CDR3: CASSLDGGSGETQYF
J: TRBJ2-3; D: .; size: .; V: TRBV7-2; DNA: TGTGCCAGCAGCTTTAGCAGCACAGATACGCAGTATTTT; CDR3: CASSFSSTDTQYF
J: TRBJ2-6; D: .; size: .; V: TRBV18; DNA: TGTGCCAGCTCACCTACGGGAGATGGGGCCAACGTCCTGACTTTC; CDR3: CASSPTGDGANVLTF
J: TRBJ1-5; D: .; size: .; V: TRBV27; DNA: TGTGCCAGCAGACAGCCGGGAAGCAATCAGCCCCAGCATTTT; CDR3: CASRQPGSNQPQHF
J: TRBJ2-7; D: TRBD1; size: .; V: TRBV28; DNA: TGTGCCAGCACTTCCTCCGGGACAGGCTCCTACGAGCAGTACTTC; CDR3: CASTSSGTGSYEQYF
J: TRBJ1-2; D: TRBD1; size: .; V: TRBV27; DNA: TGTGCCAGCAGCCCCGGACAGGGGGCGGGCTATGGCTACACCTTC; CDR3: CASSPGQGAGYGYTF
J: TRBJ2-5; D: .; size: few; V: TRBV5-6; DNA: TGTGCCAGCAGCTTGGCGGGCAGGGGCCAAGAGACCCAGTACTTC; CDR3: CASSLAGRGQETQYF